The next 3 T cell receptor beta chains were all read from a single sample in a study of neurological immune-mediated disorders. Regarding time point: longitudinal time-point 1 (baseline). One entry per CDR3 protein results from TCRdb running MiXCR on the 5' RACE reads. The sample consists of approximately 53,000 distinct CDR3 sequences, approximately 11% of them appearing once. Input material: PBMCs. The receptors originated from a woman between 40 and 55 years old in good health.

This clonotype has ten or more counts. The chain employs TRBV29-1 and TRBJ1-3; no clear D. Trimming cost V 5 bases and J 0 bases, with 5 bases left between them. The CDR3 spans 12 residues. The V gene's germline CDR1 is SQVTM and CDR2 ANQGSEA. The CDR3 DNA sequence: TGCAGCGTTAGAGGCTCTGGAAACACCATATATTTT. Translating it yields CSVRGSGNTIYF.

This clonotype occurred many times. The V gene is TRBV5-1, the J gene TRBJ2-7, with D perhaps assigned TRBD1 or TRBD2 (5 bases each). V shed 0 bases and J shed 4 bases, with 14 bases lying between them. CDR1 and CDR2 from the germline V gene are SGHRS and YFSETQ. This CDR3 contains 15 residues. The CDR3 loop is CASSLGGTANYEQYF. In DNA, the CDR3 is TGCGCCAGCAGCTTGGGGGGGACGGCTAATTACGAGCAGTACTTC.

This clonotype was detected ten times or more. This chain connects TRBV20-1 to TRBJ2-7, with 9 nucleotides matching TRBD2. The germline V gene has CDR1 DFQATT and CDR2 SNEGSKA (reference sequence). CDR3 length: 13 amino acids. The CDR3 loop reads CRAKREETREQYF. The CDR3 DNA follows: TGCAGAGCGAAGCGGGAGGAAACTCGAGAGCAGTACTTC.